This TCR beta chain was identified in a study of T cells in Graves' hyperthyroidism and ophthalmopathy. Study-wide results and caveats: With a median lead of approximately six months before onset, the model predicted ophthalmopathy.

The CDR3 extends over 16 amino acids. V trimming: 5 bases; J trimming: 6 bases; junction bases outside the gene matches: 9. CDR1 and CDR2 from the germline V gene are SGHAT and FQNNGV. This clonotype was counted at least ten times. Its target is not known. Fresh peripheral blood, roughly 10 ml, was the source of the PBMCs. Using RNA transcripts as the source, TCR beta CDR3 regions were amplified. The TCR CDR3 first-round RT-PCR relied on the HTBI primer set. TCRdb used MiXCR to reprocess the multiplex PCR reads, holding one entry per CDR3 protein. The sample has around 600,000 distinct CDR3 sequences; about 14% are singletons.

The source material was blood. This TCR derives from a woman under 30 with Graves' ophthalmopathy. The chain couples TRBV11-2 to TRBJ2-1, with 11 bases lining up with TRBD2. The DNA for the CDR3 is TGTGCCAGCAGCGACCTAGCGGGAGGAGATCCCAATGAGCAGTTCTTC. It translates to CASSDLAGGDPNEQFF. Together with reference TRBV11-2 and TRBJ2-1, the CDR3 gives the full variable domain: EAGVAQSPRYKIIEKRQSVAFWCNPISGHATLYWYQQILGQGPKLLIQFQNNGVVDDSQLPKDRFSAERLKGVDSTLKIQPAKLEDSAVYLCASSDLAGGDPNEQFFGPGTRLTVL.